The 31 T cell receptor beta chains presented below share a single source sample, sequenced in a study of T cell changes during pregnancy in multiple sclerosis. The protocol was immunoSEQ multiplex PCR, while the TCRdb copy is restricted to in-frame clones and leaves out a portion. This sample has tens of thousands of clones, with about nine tenths found just once. Material: CD4+ T cells from peripheral blood mononuclear cells, obtained after pregnancy. The source of these receptors is a female donor in good health, enrolled as a control in a pregnancy study.

J is TRBJ2-5 and V is TRBV7-7, with D perhaps TRBD2 (7 bases). This CDR3 comprises 16 residues. The V gene's germline CDR1 is SSHAT and CDR2 FNYEAQ (reference sequence). The CDR3 DNA follows: TGTGCTAGCTCACCAATTGGGGGGGCCGGGGAGGAGACCCAGTACTTC. Translated: CASSPIGGAGEETQYF.

CDR3 region: CASSSPGLGYNEQFF. The CDR3 DNA sequence: TGTGCCAGCAGTTCACCGGGACTGGGCTACAATGAGCAGTTCTTC. The chain is built from TRBV11-2 and TRBJ2-1, with a possible D match to TRBD2 (6 bases). Trimming pared 6 bases from V and 3 bases from J, leaving 15 bases between. This CDR3 region has 15 residues. Germline V gives CDR1 SGHAT, CDR2 FQNNGV.

The chain links TRBV30 to TRBJ2-5; 10 bases match TRBD1. The CDR3 consists of 12 residues. V lost 5 bases, J lost 4 bases, and 1 base stayed unmatched. CDR1 GTSNPN and CDR2 SVGIG come from the germline V gene (reference sequence). CDR3 sequence reads: CAWGQGGETQYF. The DNA for the CDR3 is TGTGCCTGGGGACAGGGGGGAGAGACCCAGTACTTC.

The table lists this clone with a count of one. The V and J genes are TRBV5-4 and TRBJ1-3; TRBD1 aligns across 8 bases. V lost 1 base, J lost 0 bases, and 3 bases stayed unmatched. There are 16 residues in the CDR3. Germline V gene sequence: CDR1 SGHNT, CDR2 YYREEE (reference sequence). The CDR3 sequence: CASSLSGGVSGNTIYF. The CDR3 DNA sequence: TGTGCCAGCAGCTTGTCAGGGGGCGTCTCTGGAAACACCATATATTTT.

The chain has TRBV11-2 and TRBJ2-5, with 8 bases that match TRBD1. Unmatched junction bases numbered 4, after V lost 5 bases and J lost 2 bases. The CDR3 contains 14 residues. The germline V gene has CDR1 SGHAT and CDR2 FQNNGV. The CDR3: CASSRTGGQETQYF. The CDR3 nucleotides are TGTGCCAGCAGCCGAACAGGGGGGCAAGAGACCCAGTACTTC.

V is TRBV6-5 and J is TRBJ2-1, with 7 bases fitting TRBD1. V trimming: 5 bases; J trimming: 10 bases; junction bases outside the gene matches: 5. The CDR3 has 12 residues. Germline V CDR1 and CDR2: MNHEY, SVGAGI. The CDR3 sequence: CASSIRDSEQFF. In nucleotides, the CDR3 is TGTGCCAGCAGTATCCGGGACAGCGAGCAGTTCTTC.

The chain employs TRBV25-1 and TRBJ1-2, with 8 nucleotides matching TRBD1. Germline CDR1 and CDR2: MGHDK and SYGVNS. After removal of 4 bases from V and 5 bases from J, the junction contained 12 bases not matched to a gene. The CDR3 loop spans 16 amino acids. CDR3 nucleotide sequence: TGTGCCAGCAGTGGGGACAGGCGGGTAGCCTCATATGGCTACACCTTC. Protein sequence: CASSGDRRVASYGYTF.

This clone was seen just once. The V gene is TRBV21-1, the J gene TRBJ2-5; the table's TRBD2 call for D was not verified on the DNA. TRBV21-1 constitutes a pseudogene. The CDR3 spans 14 residues. CDR3 loop: CASSKVLASETQYF. The CDR3 nucleotides read TGTGCCAGCAGCAAAGTTTTAGCTTCGGAGACCCAGTACTTC.

The V gene is TRBV11-2, the J gene TRBJ2-4, with 7 nucleotides matching TRBD2. Germline assignment: CDR1 SGHAT and CDR2 FQNNGV. This CDR3 is built from 13 residues. J was trimmed by 16 bases and V by 1 base; bases with no gene match: 10. Written as DNA, the CDR3 is TGTGCCAGCAGCTTAGCGGCGGCGGGAGACCCTTACTTC. It specifies CASSLAAAGDPYF.

The chain recombines TRBV4-3 with TRBJ1-2, with D unclear. This CDR3 has 14 residues. V was trimmed by 0 bases and J by 8 bases, leaving 13 bases between them. The germline CDR1 and CDR2 sequences are LGHNA and YSLEER. The CDR3 is CASSQEGVTRGYTF. As DNA, the CDR3 is TGCGCCAGCAGCCAAGAAGGAGTCACGAGGGGCTACACCTTC.

The chain joins TRBV19 to TRBJ1-1; weak D call: TRBD1 (6 bases). The germline gives CDR1 LNHDA, CDR2 SQIVND (reference sequence). V was trimmed by 8 bases and J by 0 bases, leaving 13 bases between them. This CDR3 has 14 amino acids. The CDR3 DNA is TGTGCCAGTGGGGACAAACCCTTGAACACTGAAGCTTTCTTT. This encodes CASGDKPLNTEAFF.

The CDR3 DNA reads as TGTGCCAGTAGTCGCAGGGGAGCCCCCACGTATGCCGGGGAGCTGTTTTTT. Its translation is CASSRRGAPTYAGELFF. The chain uses TRBV19 and TRBJ2-2, with D maybe TRBD1 (6 bases). The CDR3 has 17 amino acids. Trimming left V 5 bases short and J 6 bases short, with 22 bases between. In germline, CDR1 is LNHDA, CDR2 SQIVND (reference sequence).

The chain is built from TRBV15 and TRBJ2-1; TRBD2 aligns across 8 bases. V lost 0 bases and J lost 5; bases outside the gene matches: 3. CDR1 LNHNV and CDR2 YYDKDF come from the germline V gene (reference sequence). The CDR3 runs to 15 residues. CDR3 DNA: TGTGCCACCAGCAGAGATCTAGCGGGCAACAATGAGCAGTTCTTC. Its translation: CATSRDLAGNNEQFF. Complete variable domain (other parts from reference TRBV15 and TRBJ2-1): DAMVIQNPRYQVTQFGKPVTLSCSQTLNHNVMYWYQQKSSQAPKLLFHYYDKDFNNEADTPDNFQSRRPNTSFCFLDIRSPGLGDTAMYLCATSRDLAGNNEQFFGPGTRLTVL.

This clone came up once. V is TRBV5-6 and J is TRBJ2-6; D possibly corresponds to TRBD1 (5 bases). This CDR3 has 15 amino acids. Germline loops: CDR1 SGHDT, CDR2 YYEEEE. V was trimmed by 2 bases and J by 2 bases, leaving 8 bases between them. The CDR3 DNA follows: TGTGCCAGCAGCTTCCAGGGCGCTGGGGCCAACGTCCTGACTTTC. This translates into CASSFQGAGANVLTF.

The chain carries TRBV5-4 and TRBJ1-3, with a possible D match to TRBD1 (6 bases). CDR3 length equals 15 residues. Trimming removed 3 bases from V and 0 bases from J, with 10 bases in between. The V gene's germline CDR1 is SGHNT and CDR2 YYREEE (reference sequence). The CDR3, as DNA: TGTGCCAGCAGCTATTCGGACAGCTCTGGAAACACCATATATTTT. It codes for CASSYSDSSGNTIYF.

V gene TRBV12-2 combines with J gene TRBJ1-1; TRBD1, the D gene given by the table, was not confirmed from the DNA. TRBV12-2 is listed as a pseudogene. This CDR3 is 12 amino acids long. CDR3 region: CASRPKGTEAFF. The CDR3 nucleotides are TGTGCAAGTCGCCCAAAGGGGACTGAAGCTTTCTTT.

This clone is medium-sized within its sample. An end of the junction does not agree with germline; a read error may underlie this. CDR3 DNA: TGTGCCAGCAGTTCAGGTCAGGGGGCAGCCTTTTTT. It yields the protein CASSSGQGAAFF. The gene calls are TRBV6-5 and TRBJ2-3, with 8 positions matching TRBD1. The CDR3 consists of 12 residues. Germline values: CDR1 MNHEY, CDR2 SVGAGI.

The genes are TRBV5-1 and TRBJ2-5, with a possible D match to TRBD2 (6 bases). The CDR3 totals 15 residues. The germline V gene has CDR1 SGHRS and CDR2 YFSETQ. Trimming stripped 2 bases from V and 5 bases from J, with 16 bases between. CDR3 DNA sequence: TGCGCCAGCAGCTTATCCGGGGGTTCTGGTGAGACCCAGTACTTC. This gives the protein CASSLSGGSGETQYF.

This clone has just a few counts. The CDR3 DNA sequence: TGTGCCAGCACCCACGAGGTAAGGTATCAGCCCCAGCATTTT. It yields the protein CASTHEVRYQPQHF. The J gene is TRBJ1-5, the V gene TRBV27; D is unclear. Germline CDR1 reads MNHEY; CDR2 reads SMNVEV (reference sequence). This CDR3 is 14 amino acids long. Between the trimmed V and J ends, which lost 7 bases and 5 bases, there was a span of 15 bases.

This clone was recorded only once. The rearrangement joins TRBV6-5 to TRBJ1-3; D is perhaps TRBD1 (5 bases). CDR3 length equals 12 residues. Germline V gene data show CDR1 as MNHEY and CDR2 as SVGAGI. V was clipped by 7 bases and J by 4 bases, with 8 bases between them. The CDR3 sequence is CASKGAGNTIYF. The DNA of the CDR3 is TGTGCCAGCAAAGGGGCCGGAAACACCATATATTTT.

CDR3 sequence (DNA): TGTGCCAGCAGTCCTAGCGGGGGACCCACCTACGAGCAGTACTTC. Protein sequence: CASSPSGGPTYEQYF. The chain has TRBV5-5 and TRBJ2-7; 10 bases match TRBD2. CDR3 size: 15 residues. In germline, CDR1 is SGHKS, CDR2 YYEKEE (reference sequence). V lost 5 bases and J lost 2; bases outside the gene matches: 7.

The J gene is TRBJ1-4, the V gene TRBV6-1; 7 positions agree with TRBD1. V was clipped by 1 base and J by 8 bases; unmatched bases: 4. This CDR3 spans 14 amino acids. Germline CDR1 and CDR2: MNHNS and SASEGT. CDR3 residues: CASSEGGGMEKLFF. The CDR3 DNA follows: TGTGCCAGCAGTGAAGGAGGGGGCATGGAAAAACTGTTTTTT.

CDR3 sequence: CASSLYRGLLNTEAFF. The CDR3 DNA reads TGTGCCAGCAGTTTATACAGGGGACTCCTGAACACTGAAGCTTTCTTT. V and J are TRBV28 and TRBJ1-1; 7 nucleotides line up with TRBD1. V shed 1 base and J 0 bases; nucleotides not matched to a gene: 5. This CDR3 is 16 amino acids long. The germline gives CDR1 MDHEN, CDR2 SYDVKM.

The chain combines TRBV6-6 with TRBJ1-1; a weak D match, TRBD1 (6 bases). V was shortened by 2 bases and J by 1 base, with 8 bases between the two germline ends. The CDR3 extends over 14 amino acids. Per the germline V gene, CDR1 is MNHNY and CDR2 is SVGAGI (reference sequence). CDR3 sequence: CASSYGQKNTEAFF. The CDR3 DNA reads as TGTGCCAGCAGTTACGGACAGAAGAACACTGAAGCTTTCTTT.

This chain connects TRBV19 to TRBJ1-1; 7 nucleotides line up with TRBD1. This CDR3 has 15 residues. The trim removed 6 bases at V and 2 bases at J, leaving 9 bases unmatched. Germline V CDR1 and CDR2: LNHDA, SQIVND (reference sequence). CDR3 protein: CASRAGTESNTEAFF. The CDR3 coding sequence is TGTGCCAGTAGAGCCGGGACAGAGAGTAACACTGAAGCTTTCTTT.

This chain links TRBV5-8 with TRBJ1-1; no firm D call. The CDR3 runs 14 residues. The V and J ends lost 5 bases and 1 base respectively, with 12 bases between them. CDR1 SGHTS and CDR2 YDEGEE come from the germline V gene. This CDR3 is CASRSGVGNTEAFF. The CDR3 DNA sequence: TGTGCCAGCAGGTCCGGTGTCGGGAACACTGAAGCTTTCTTT.

This chain joins TRBV2 and TRBJ2-7; D gene uncertain. From germline, CDR1 is SNHLY and CDR2 FYNNEI. The CDR3 is 12 amino acids. V lost 6 bases, J lost 6 bases, and 12 bases lay in between. CDR3 nucleotide sequence: TGTGCCAGCAGGCCCCGGGTCTCCGAGCAGTACTTC. Its translation: CASRPRVSEQYF.

This clone was detected once. V gene TRBV7-9 combines with J gene TRBJ2-7, with D unclear. Trimming took 1 base from V and 3 from J, leaving 13 bases between them. Germline V gives CDR1 SEHNR, CDR2 FQNEAQ (reference sequence). The CDR3 contains 15 residues. CDR3 residues: CASSLVRGENYEQYF. The CDR3, as DNA: TGTGCCAGCAGCTTAGTCCGAGGAGAAAACTACGAGCAGTACTTC.

J is TRBJ1-2 and V is TRBV11-3; 8 bases match TRBD1. Trimming took 6 bases from V and 5 from J; bases not matched to a gene: 5. Germline values: CDR1 SGHNT, CDR2 YENEEA. The CDR3 runs 13 residues. This CDR3 is CASSPGQDYGYTF. CDR3 nucleotide sequence: TGTGCCAGCAGTCCGGGACAGGATTATGGCTACACCTTC.

This clone was observed a single time. The V call is TRBV7-8, the J call TRBJ1-3; no firm D call. Germline CDR1 and CDR2: SGHVS and FQNEAQ. V lost 1 base to trimming and J lost 0 bases, with 4 bases between them. This CDR3 is 14 amino acids long. CDR3 in amino acids: CASSLVYSGNTIYF. CDR3 bases: TGTGCCAGCAGCTTAGTGTACTCTGGAAACACCATATATTTT.

This chain links TRBV6-1 with TRBJ1-6, with D possibly being TRBD1 (6 bases). The CDR3 extends over 15 amino acids. V dropped 1 base and J dropped 3 bases, with 7 bases sitting between them. The germline V gene encodes CDR1 MNHNS and CDR2 SASEGT. In nucleotides, the CDR3 is TGTGCCAGCAGTGAAGGGGGACACTATAATTCACCCCTCCACTTT. This codes for CASSEGGHYNSPLHF.